A selection of T cell receptor beta chains follows, all from one sample in a study of OX40 agonist ivuxolimab in advanced cancers. TCRdb keeps only in-frame clones here, not all; method: immunoSEQ multiplex PCR. The sample includes fewer than 85,000 clones, over 75% of them seen just once. The sample in question was CD4+ or CD8+ T cells sorted from blood, obtained in a trial of the OX40 agonist ivuxolimab. The source is an adult with an advanced solid tumor such as melanoma, head and neck, liver or kidney cancer. The CDR3 runs from the conserved cysteine through the conserved F or W. A D gene is named only where the DNA matches it firmly. Size values are once, few and many counts, or a class for expanded clones, and some rows have none.

D gene: NA; clone size: NA; V gene: TRBV2; J gene: TRBJ1-1; CDR3 protein: CASSNTVNTEAFF; CDR3 DNA: TGTGCCAGCAGCAACACAGTGAACACTGAAGCTTTCTTT
D gene: NA; clone size: NA; V gene: TRBV30; J gene: TRBJ1-3; CDR3 protein: CAWTPLFSGNTIYF; CDR3 DNA: TGTGCCTGGACGCCGTTGTTCTCTGGAAACACCATATATTTT
D gene: NA; clone size: NA; V gene: TRBV5-1; J gene: TRBJ2-7; CDR3 protein: CASSLAQGLYEQYF; CDR3 DNA: TGCGCCAGCAGCTTGGCCCAGGGACTCTACGAGCAGTACTTC
D gene: NA; clone size: once; V gene: TRBV5-1; J gene: TRBJ1-2; CDR3 protein: CASSLGGLYGYGYTF; CDR3 DNA: TGCGCCAGCAGCTTGGGAGGCCTGTATGGTTATGGCTACACCTTC
D gene: TRBD2; clone size: NA; V gene: TRBV29-1; J gene: TRBJ2-1; CDR3 protein: CSVTPTSGGKQFF; CDR3 DNA: TGCAGCGTCACCCCCACGAGCGGGGGAAAGCAGTTCTTC
D gene: TRBD2; clone size: NA; V gene: TRBV10-3; J gene: TRBJ2-3; CDR3 protein: CAISDKGLAGGLGPDTQYF; CDR3 DNA: TGTGCCATCAGTGACAAGGGACTAGCGGGGGGGTTGGGACCAGATACGCAGTATTTT
D gene: NA; clone size: NA; V gene: TRBV9; J gene: TRBJ2-5; CDR3 protein: CASSGQGGGETQYF; CDR3 DNA: TGTGCCAGCAGCGGGCAGGGGGGCGGGGAGACCCAGTACTTC
D gene: NA; clone size: NA; V gene: TRBV7-9; J gene: TRBJ1-4; CDR3 protein: CASSSTDSNEKLFF; CDR3 DNA: TGTGCCAGCAGCTCCACGGACTCTAATGAAAAACTGTTTTTT
D gene: NA; clone size: NA; V gene: TRBV7-3; J gene: TRBJ1-2; CDR3 protein: CASSSKGGSYGYTF; CDR3 DNA: TGTGCCAGCAGCTCAAAGGGGGGCTCCTATGGCTACACCTTC
D gene: NA; clone size: NA; V gene: TRBV5-1; J gene: TRBJ2-7; CDR3 protein: CASSLDTYEQYF; CDR3 DNA: TGCGCCAGCAGCTTGGATACTTACGAGCAGTACTTC
D gene: TRBD2; clone size: once; V gene: TRBV28; J gene: TRBJ2-7; CDR3 protein: CASSLRTSGSYEQYF; CDR3 DNA: TGTGCCAGCAGTCTCCGGACTAGCGGGAGCTACGAGCAGTACTTC
D gene: TRBD1; clone size: NA; V gene: TRBV14; J gene: TRBJ2-1; CDR3 protein: CASSSKAGTGSHNEQFF; CDR3 DNA: TGTGCCAGCAGCTCTAAAGCCGGGACAGGGTCCCACAATGAGCAGTTCTTC
D gene: NA; clone size: NA; V gene: TRBV7-2; J gene: TRBJ2-1; CDR3 protein: CASSIQGGFGNEQFF; CDR3 DNA: TGTGCCAGCAGCATCCAGGGGGGTTTCGGCAATGAGCAGTTCTTC
D gene: NA; clone size: NA; V gene: TRBV28; J gene: TRBJ2-1; CDR3 protein: CASRAGNEQFF; CDR3 DNA: TGTGCCAGCAGGGCGGGCAATGAGCAGTTCTTC
D gene: TRBD2; clone size: NA; V gene: TRBV5-4; J gene: TRBJ2-7; CDR3 protein: CASSRKTSGDNYEQYF; CDR3 DNA: TGTGCCAGCAGCCGTAAAACTAGCGGGGACAACTACGAGCAGTACTTC
D gene: TRBD2; clone size: NA; V gene: TRBV4-1; J gene: TRBJ2-5; CDR3 protein: CASSHPGLAGGPDQETQYF; CDR3 DNA: TGCGCCAGCAGCCATCCGGGACTAGCGGGGGGACCGGACCAAGAGACCCAGTACTTC
D gene: NA; clone size: NA; V gene: TRBV7-7; J gene: TRBJ1-4; CDR3 protein: CASSLRWGLQVGEKLFF; CDR3 DNA: TGTGCCAGCAGCTTAAGGTGGGGACTACAGGTGGGGGAAAAACTGTTTTTT
D gene: TRBD2; clone size: few; V gene: TRBV7-9; J gene: TRBJ2-7; CDR3 protein: CASSRGAYEQYF; CDR3 DNA: TGTGCCAGCTCTCGGGGGGCCTACGAGCAGTACTTC
D gene: TRBD1; clone size: NA; V gene: TRBV5-1; J gene: TRBJ2-2; CDR3 protein: CASTPTGGTGELFF; CDR3 DNA: TGCGCCAGTACCCCAACAGGGGGCACCGGGGAGCTGTTTTTT
D gene: TRBD2; clone size: NA; V gene: TRBV30; J gene: TRBJ2-5; CDR3 protein: CAWSRGASGSETQYF; CDR3 DNA: TGTGCCTGGAGTAGGGGCGCTAGCGGGAGTGAGACCCAGTACTTC
D gene: NA; clone size: NA; V gene: TRBV28; J gene: TRBJ1-4; CDR3 protein: CASSPWTAEKLFF; CDR3 DNA: TGTGCCAGCAGTCCATGGACGGCTGAAAAACTGTTTTTT
D gene: NA; clone size: NA; V gene: TRBV28; J gene: TRBJ1-5; CDR3 protein: CASTRTVYSNQPQHF; CDR3 DNA: TGTGCCAGCACCAGGACAGTTTATAGCAATCAGCCCCAGCATTTT
D gene: TRBD1; clone size: NA; V gene: TRBV5-1; J gene: TRBJ1-3; CDR3 protein: CASSERGTGAGNTIYF; CDR3 DNA: TGCGCCAGCAGCGAGAGAGGGACAGGGGCTGGAAACACCATATATTTT
D gene: NA; clone size: NA; V gene: TRBV5-6; J gene: TRBJ2-6; CDR3 protein: CASSFSDSSGANVLTF; CDR3 DNA: TGTGCCAGCAGCTTCTCCGACTCCTCTGGGGCCAACGTCCTGACTTTC
D gene: NA; clone size: NA; V gene: TRBV10-3; J gene: TRBJ2-2; CDR3 protein: CAISASDKLTGELFF; CDR3 DNA: TGTGCCATCAGCGCCTCCGACAAGTTGACCGGGGAGCTGTTTTTT
D gene: TRBD2; clone size: NA; V gene: TRBV5-4; J gene: TRBJ2-1; CDR3 protein: CASSPSSGGSYNEQFF; CDR3 DNA: TGTGCCAGCAGCCCTTCTAGCGGGGGCTCCTACAATGAGCAGTTCTTC
D gene: TRBD1; clone size: NA; V gene: TRBV5-1; J gene: TRBJ2-1; CDR3 protein: CASSFGQGAREQFF; CDR3 DNA: TGCGCCAGCAGCTTTGGGCAGGGGGCTCGTGAGCAGTTCTTC
D gene: TRBD2; clone size: NA; V gene: TRBV6-5; J gene: TRBJ2-7; CDR3 protein: CASSYGTGTIFGQYF; CDR3 DNA: TGTGCCAGCAGTTACGGGACCGGGACTATATTCGGGCAGTACTTC
D gene: NA; clone size: NA; V gene: TRBV6-1; J gene: TRBJ2-1; CDR3 protein: CATHRANEQFF; CDR3 DNA: TGTGCCACCCACAGGGCCAATGAGCAGTTCTTC
D gene: NA; clone size: NA; V gene: TRBV7-2; J gene: TRBJ2-2; CDR3 protein: CASSPRTGSNTGELFF; CDR3 DNA: TGTGCCAGCAGCCCTAGGACTGGGTCGAACACCGGGGAGCTGTTTTTT
D gene: TRBD2; clone size: NA; V gene: TRBV19; J gene: TRBJ2-7; CDR3 protein: CASSVPGTRSYEQYF; CDR3 DNA: TGTGCCAGTAGTGTCCCAGGGACTAGAAGCTACGAGCAGTACTTC
D gene: TRBD1; clone size: NA; V gene: TRBV13; J gene: TRBJ2-7; CDR3 protein: CASSPRDRGLYEQYF; CDR3 DNA: TGTGCCAGCAGCCCACGGGACAGGGGGCTTTACGAGCAGTACTTC
D gene: NA; clone size: NA; V gene: TRBV7-3; J gene: TRBJ2-1; CDR3 protein: CASSLGGPEEQFF; CDR3 DNA: TGTGCCAGCAGCTTAGGGGGCCCGGAGGAGCAGTTCTTC
D gene: NA; clone size: NA; V gene: TRBV10-3; J gene: TRBJ1-2; CDR3 protein: CAIKQGWGYTF; CDR3 DNA: TGTGCCATCAAGCAGGGCTGGGGCTACACCTTC
D gene: NA; clone size: NA; V gene: TRBV7-2; J gene: TRBJ1-3; CDR3 protein: CASSLVGPGNTIYF; CDR3 DNA: TGTGCCAGCAGCTTAGTGGGACCTGGAAACACCATATATTTT
D gene: NA; clone size: NA; V gene: TRBV5-1; J gene: TRBJ2-1; CDR3 protein: CASSPGLRLNEQFF; CDR3 DNA: TGCGCCAGCAGCCCGGGACTGCGTCTCAATGAGCAGTTCTTC
D gene: NA; clone size: NA; V gene: TRBV2; J gene: TRBJ1-5; CDR3 protein: CASLPGGNQPQHF; CDR3 DNA: TGTGCCAGCCTGCCGGGAGGCAATCAGCCCCAGCATTTT
D gene: NA; clone size: NA; V gene: TRBV30; J gene: TRBJ2-7; CDR3 protein: CAWSVGTSLEQYF; CDR3 DNA: TGTGCCTGGAGTGTAGGGACCTCCCTCGAGCAGTACTTC
D gene: NA; clone size: NA; V gene: TRBV28; J gene: TRBJ1-5; CDR3 protein: CASSSGGNSNQPQHF; CDR3 DNA: TGTGCCAGCAGTTCGGGCGGTAATAGCAATCAGCCCCAGCATTTT
D gene: TRBD2; clone size: NA; V gene: TRBV19; J gene: TRBJ2-4; CDR3 protein: CASSVPGAGVVKNIQYF; CDR3 DNA: TGTGCCAGTAGTGTCCCAGGAGCGGGAGTGGTCAAAAACATTCAGTACTTC
D gene: NA; clone size: NA; V gene: TRBV5-1; J gene: TRBJ1-6; CDR3 protein: CASSLDSGNSPLHF; CDR3 DNA: TGCGCCAGCAGCCTGGACAGTGGGAATTCACCCCTCCACTTT